This TCR beta chain was sequenced in a study of T-cell memory formation after mild COVID-19. Via MiXCR, TCRdb re-called the 5' RACE reads, giving one row per CDR3 protein. Of 550,000 to 650,000 distinct CDR3 sequences listed, around 15% were seen once; the top ten hold about 7.5%. V gave up 0 bases and J gave up 9 bases, with 9 bases separating them. Germline V gives CDR1 MGHDK, CDR2 SYGVNS. This CDR3 spans 13 amino acids. J is TRBJ2-1 and V is TRBV25-1, with D perhaps matching TRBD1 or TRBD2 (5 bases each). The sequence came from an adult woman who had mild COVID-19 (a few samples of this study predate the infection). Cell type and time point are not known. The sequenced material came from PBMCs or a T cell subset sorted from them (not recorded which). CDR3 sequence (DNA): TGTGCCAGCAGTGAATATGGGGGTAGTGAGCAGTTCTTC. Protein product: CASSEYGGSEQFF.